This T cell receptor beta chain appears in the sequencing data of a study of blood T cell repertoires in COVID-19 (dated by TCRdb to the early 2020s). In the study overall: Samples covering the acute and convalescent phases of COVID-19 were provided by collaborators in the United States, Italy and Spain. The prospective study material was composed of cDNA or gDNA derived from T cells, B-cell-depleted T cells, or PBMCs. The dataset comprised deeply sampled blood TCRbeta repertoires from subjects exposed to, actively infected with, or recovered from COVID-19. A freely available public database, intended as a resource for researchers studying the immune response to SARS-CoV-2, is where the repertoires were released. The samples were drawn from two sources: the first 160 participants of the ongoing ImmuneRACE study, and over 950 subjects contributed by 6 global collaborators. Nearly every sample came with metadata listing a de-identified subject ID, COVID-19 status, age in years and sex. Where available, HLA class I and class II types were obtained from metadata supplied by the sample provider rather than from assay-based typing.

TCRbeta CDR3 regions were amplified from genomic DNA using the immunoSEQ Assay, a bias-controlled multiplex PCR. On the study's bioinformatics: The number of nucleated cells in each sample was estimated by amplification of reference gene primers within the assay. Sequence reads were collapsed and filtered to measure the absolute abundance of every unique TCRbeta CDR3 rearrangement. For each sample, productive Simpson clonality was calculated by taking the square root of Simpson's diversity index across productive rearrangements. Here the immuneACCESS table is served through TCRdb, limited to in-frame sequences with V and J called. Missing clones are a known gap in these copies; in checked studies unresolved V genes cover under half, and the rest lacks a known reason. V, J and clone size are those of that table, while D and trimming were read from the DNA. This sample lists 200,000 to 300,000 clones; approximately 80% were detected once. The leading ten clones occupy 2% to 2.5% of the sample.

Samples from volunteer blood donors who had recovered from COVID-19 were contributed by a second Seattle source. Collaborating institutions collected whole blood in K2EDTA tubes following their own protocols. For TCRbeta analysis, collaborators shipped samples as frozen whole blood, isolated PBMCs, or DNA extracted from either of those sample types. The research as a whole found: The quantity of clinical and demographic metadata differed by source and by participant and was supplied without curation.

According to the germline V gene, CDR1 reads SQVTM and CDR2 reads ANQGSEA. V and J are truncated by 7 bases and 4 bases respectively, leaving an intervening sequence of 14 bases. The CDR3 holds 13 amino acids from the cysteine to the phenylalanine. Only the CDR3 DNA stays, 39 bases, in frame from base 1. With respect to this clone: Its antigen target is currently unknown. Qualities for individual bases were not recorded, and no much larger clone is one base off.

The sequencing input was peripheral blood. The TCR originated in a man in his forties or fifties who had recovered from COVID-19. The chain is encoded by TRBV29-1 joined to TRBJ1-3; no D gene call is confident. The nucleotides are TGCAGCGCCCGTCGAGAACAGGGAAACACCATATATTTT. It translates as CSARREQGNTIYF.